Here is one TCR beta chain with its context. The antigen is not known. The CDR3 extends over 14 amino acids. V lost 2 bases and J lost 1, with 9 bases in between. Germline values: CDR1 SGHRS, CDR2 YFSETQ. TCRdb's table, derived via immunoSEQ multiplex PCR, lists solely in-frame clones and lacks some. The sample lists tens of thousands of clones; 94% were seen once. This record belongs to a study of lymphopenia after photon versus proton radiotherapy. Findings and limits, study-wide: Relative stability marked proton patients; photon patients lost diversity and naive cells. After the lymphocyte nadir, photon-treated repertoires showed oligoclonal expansion, especially of CD8+ Temra cells. Survival link was tested only in deceased patients; proton benefit remains a possibility. Larger post-nadir TCR diversity loss correlated inversely with survival in deceased patients.

V gene TRBV5-1 combines with J gene TRBJ1-1; no firm D call. The receptor's source is a woman in her 50s with cholangiocarcinoma. Sequencing used peripheral blood, obtained from a patient treated with photon-based radiotherapy. Here the CDR3 DNA reads TGCGCCAGCAGCTTACCACAGAAGAACACTGAAGCTTTCTTT. Translating it yields CASSLPQKNTEAFF.